Given below is one T cell receptor beta chain in context. This record comes from a study of blood T cell repertoires in COVID-19. Study at large: PBMCs, B-cell-depleted T cells, or T cells provided the cDNA or gDNA that made up the material.

V lost 8 bases to trimming and J lost 1 base, with 15 bases between them. Germline V gives CDR1 SEHNR, CDR2 FQNEAQ (reference sequence). The CDR3 contains 14 residues. The method was immunoSEQ multiplex PCR; TCRdb's version includes in-frame clones alone and lacks a portion of them. The table has 200,000 to 250,000 clones, 87% seen once. The chain has TRBV7-9 and TRBJ2-7; TRBD2 might be the D (5 bases). The receptor's source is a man younger than 35 with active or convalescent COVID-19. The sequencing sample was made of peripheral blood. The CDR3 DNA is TGTGCCAGCGGTGCCGGGGTGAATTCCTACGAGCAGTACTTC. It yields the protein CASGAGVNSYEQYF.